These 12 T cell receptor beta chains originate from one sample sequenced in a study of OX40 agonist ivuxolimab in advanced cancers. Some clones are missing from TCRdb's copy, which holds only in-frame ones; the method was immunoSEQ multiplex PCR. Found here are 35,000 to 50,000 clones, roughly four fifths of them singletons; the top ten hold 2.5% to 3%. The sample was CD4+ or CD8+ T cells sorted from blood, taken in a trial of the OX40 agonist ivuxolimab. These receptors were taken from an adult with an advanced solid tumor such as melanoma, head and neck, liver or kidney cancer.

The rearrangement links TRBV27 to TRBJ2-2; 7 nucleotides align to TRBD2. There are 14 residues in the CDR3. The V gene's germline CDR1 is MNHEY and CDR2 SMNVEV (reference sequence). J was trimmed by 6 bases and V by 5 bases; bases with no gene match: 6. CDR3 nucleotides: TGTGCCAGCAGTATTGCGGGAGATGCCGGGGAGCTGTTTTTT. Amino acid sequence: CASSIAGDAGELFF.

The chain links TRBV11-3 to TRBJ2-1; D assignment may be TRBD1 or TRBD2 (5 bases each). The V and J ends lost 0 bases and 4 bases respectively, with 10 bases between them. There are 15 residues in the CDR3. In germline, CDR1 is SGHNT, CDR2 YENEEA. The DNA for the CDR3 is TGTGCCAGCAGCTTAGAAGATGGGGGATACAATGAGCAGTTCTTC. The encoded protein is CASSLEDGGYNEQFF. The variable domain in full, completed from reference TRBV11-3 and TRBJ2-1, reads EAGVVQSPRYKIIEKKQPVAFWCNPISGHNTLYWYLQNLGQGPELLIRYENEEAVDDSQLPKDRFSAERLKGVDSTLKIQPAELGDSAVYLCASSLEDGGYNEQFFGPGTRLTVL.

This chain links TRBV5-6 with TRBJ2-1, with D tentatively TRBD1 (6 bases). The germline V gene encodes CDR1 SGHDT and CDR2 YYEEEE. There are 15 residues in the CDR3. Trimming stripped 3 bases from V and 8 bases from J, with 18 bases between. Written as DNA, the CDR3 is TGTGCCAGCAGCTACTACATCAGGGGTGGGGATGAGCAGTTCTTC. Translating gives CASSYYIRGGDEQFF.

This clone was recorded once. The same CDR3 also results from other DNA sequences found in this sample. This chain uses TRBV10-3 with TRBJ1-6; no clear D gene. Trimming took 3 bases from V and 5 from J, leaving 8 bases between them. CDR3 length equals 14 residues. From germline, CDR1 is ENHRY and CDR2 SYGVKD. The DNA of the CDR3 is TGTGCCATCAGTGAAAGAGCTAATAATTCACCCCTCCACTTT. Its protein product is CAISERANNSPLHF.

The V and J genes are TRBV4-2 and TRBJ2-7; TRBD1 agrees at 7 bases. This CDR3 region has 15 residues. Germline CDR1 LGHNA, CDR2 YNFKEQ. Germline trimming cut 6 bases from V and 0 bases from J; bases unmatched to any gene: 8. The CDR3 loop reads CASSPQGFLSYEQYF. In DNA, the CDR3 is TGTGCCAGCAGTCCACAGGGGTTTCTCTCCTACGAGCAGTACTTC.

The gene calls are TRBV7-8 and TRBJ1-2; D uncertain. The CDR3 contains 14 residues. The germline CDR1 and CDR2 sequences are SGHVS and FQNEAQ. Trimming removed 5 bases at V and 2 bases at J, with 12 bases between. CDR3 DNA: TGTGCCAGCAGCCCGGAGACGACAAACTATGGCTACACCTTC. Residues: CASSPETTNYGYTF.

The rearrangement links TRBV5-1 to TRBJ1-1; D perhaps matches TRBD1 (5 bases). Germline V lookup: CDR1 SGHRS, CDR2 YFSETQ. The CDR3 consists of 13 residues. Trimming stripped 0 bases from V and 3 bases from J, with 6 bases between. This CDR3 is CASSLAGYTEAFF. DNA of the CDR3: TGCGCCAGCAGCTTGGCAGGGTACACTGAAGCTTTCTTT.

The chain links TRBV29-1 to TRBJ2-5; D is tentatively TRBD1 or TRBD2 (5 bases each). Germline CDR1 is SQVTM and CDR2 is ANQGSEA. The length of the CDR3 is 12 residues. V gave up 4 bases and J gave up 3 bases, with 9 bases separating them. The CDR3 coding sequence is TGCAGCGTTGGGGACCGAGAAGAGACCCAGTACTTC. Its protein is CSVGDREETQYF.

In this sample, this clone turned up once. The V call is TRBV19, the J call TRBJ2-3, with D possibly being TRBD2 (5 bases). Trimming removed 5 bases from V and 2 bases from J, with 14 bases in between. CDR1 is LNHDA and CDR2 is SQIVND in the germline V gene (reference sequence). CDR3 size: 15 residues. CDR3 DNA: TGTGCCAGTAGTGGGTTTTGGACTGACACAGATACGCAGTATTTT. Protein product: CASSGFWTDTDTQYF.

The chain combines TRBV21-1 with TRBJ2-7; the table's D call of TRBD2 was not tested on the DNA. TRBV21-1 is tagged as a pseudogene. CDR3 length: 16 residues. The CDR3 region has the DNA TGTGCCAGCAGCTCGCGACCCCTGAGCGGCTACTACGAGCAGTACGTC. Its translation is CASSSRPLSGYYEQYV.

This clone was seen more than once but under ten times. CDR3 loop: CSVNRDRSTDTQYF. CDR3 nucleotides: TGCAGCGTCAACCGGGACAGAAGCACAGATACGCAGTATTTT. The chain is built from TRBV29-1 and TRBJ2-3, with 7 bases matching TRBD1. This CDR3 region has 14 residues. Germline V CDR1 and CDR2: SQVTM, ANQGSEA. Germline trimming cut 6 bases from V and 0 bases from J; bases unmatched to any gene: 6.

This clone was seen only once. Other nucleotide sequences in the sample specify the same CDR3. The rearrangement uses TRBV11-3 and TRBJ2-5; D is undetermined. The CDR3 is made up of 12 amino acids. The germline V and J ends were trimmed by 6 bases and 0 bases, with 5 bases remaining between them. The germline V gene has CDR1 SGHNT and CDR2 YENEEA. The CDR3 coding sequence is TGTGCCAGCAGGTCGGACCAAGAGACCCAGTACTTC. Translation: CASRSDQETQYF.